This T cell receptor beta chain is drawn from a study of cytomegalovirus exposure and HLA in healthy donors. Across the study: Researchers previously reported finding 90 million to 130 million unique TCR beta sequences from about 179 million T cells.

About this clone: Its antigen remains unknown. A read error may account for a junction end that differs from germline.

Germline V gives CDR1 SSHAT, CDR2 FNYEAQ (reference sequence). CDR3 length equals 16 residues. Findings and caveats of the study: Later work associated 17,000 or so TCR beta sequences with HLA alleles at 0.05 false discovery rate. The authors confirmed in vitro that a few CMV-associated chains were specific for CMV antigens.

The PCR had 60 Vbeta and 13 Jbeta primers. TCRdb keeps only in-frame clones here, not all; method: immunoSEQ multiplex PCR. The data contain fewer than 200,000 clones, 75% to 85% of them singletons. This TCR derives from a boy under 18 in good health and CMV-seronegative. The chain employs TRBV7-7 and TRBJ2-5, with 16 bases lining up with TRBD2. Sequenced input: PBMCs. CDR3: CASSPGLAGGQETQYF. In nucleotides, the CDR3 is TGTGCTAGCAGCCCGGGACTAGCGGGGGGGCAAGAGACCCAGTACTTC.